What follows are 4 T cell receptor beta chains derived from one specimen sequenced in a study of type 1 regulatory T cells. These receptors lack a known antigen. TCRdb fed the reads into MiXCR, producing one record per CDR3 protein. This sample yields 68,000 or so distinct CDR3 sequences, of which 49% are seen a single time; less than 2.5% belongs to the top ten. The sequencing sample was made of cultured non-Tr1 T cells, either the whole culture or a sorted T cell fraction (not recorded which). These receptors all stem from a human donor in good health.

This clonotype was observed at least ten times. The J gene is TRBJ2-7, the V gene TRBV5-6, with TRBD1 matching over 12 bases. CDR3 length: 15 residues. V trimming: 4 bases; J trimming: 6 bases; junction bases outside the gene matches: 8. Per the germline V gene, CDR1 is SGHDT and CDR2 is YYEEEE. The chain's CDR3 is CASSPRGTGGLEQYF. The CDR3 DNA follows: TGTGCCAGCAGCCCAAGGGGGACAGGGGGCCTCGAGCAGTACTTC.

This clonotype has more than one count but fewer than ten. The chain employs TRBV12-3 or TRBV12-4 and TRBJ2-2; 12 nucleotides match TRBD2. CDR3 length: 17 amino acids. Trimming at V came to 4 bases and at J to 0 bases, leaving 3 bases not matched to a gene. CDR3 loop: CASSSRLAGANTGELFF. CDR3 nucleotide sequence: TGTGCCAGCAGTTCTAGACTAGCGGGGGCGAACACCGGGGAGCTGTTTTTT.

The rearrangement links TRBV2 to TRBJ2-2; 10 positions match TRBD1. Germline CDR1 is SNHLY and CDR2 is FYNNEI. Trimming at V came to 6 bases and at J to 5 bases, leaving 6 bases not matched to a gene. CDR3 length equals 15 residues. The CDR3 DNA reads TGTGCCAGCAGGACAGGGGGCGCAAGGACCGGGGAGCTGTTTTTT. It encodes CASRTGGARTGELFF.

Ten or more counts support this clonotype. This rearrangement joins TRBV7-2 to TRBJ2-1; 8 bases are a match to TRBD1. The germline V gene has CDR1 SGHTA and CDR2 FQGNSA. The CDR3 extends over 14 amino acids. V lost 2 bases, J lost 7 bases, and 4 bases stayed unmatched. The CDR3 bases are TGTGCCAGCAGCTTAATAGGACAGGGTAATGAGCAGTTCTTC. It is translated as CASSLIGQGNEQFF.